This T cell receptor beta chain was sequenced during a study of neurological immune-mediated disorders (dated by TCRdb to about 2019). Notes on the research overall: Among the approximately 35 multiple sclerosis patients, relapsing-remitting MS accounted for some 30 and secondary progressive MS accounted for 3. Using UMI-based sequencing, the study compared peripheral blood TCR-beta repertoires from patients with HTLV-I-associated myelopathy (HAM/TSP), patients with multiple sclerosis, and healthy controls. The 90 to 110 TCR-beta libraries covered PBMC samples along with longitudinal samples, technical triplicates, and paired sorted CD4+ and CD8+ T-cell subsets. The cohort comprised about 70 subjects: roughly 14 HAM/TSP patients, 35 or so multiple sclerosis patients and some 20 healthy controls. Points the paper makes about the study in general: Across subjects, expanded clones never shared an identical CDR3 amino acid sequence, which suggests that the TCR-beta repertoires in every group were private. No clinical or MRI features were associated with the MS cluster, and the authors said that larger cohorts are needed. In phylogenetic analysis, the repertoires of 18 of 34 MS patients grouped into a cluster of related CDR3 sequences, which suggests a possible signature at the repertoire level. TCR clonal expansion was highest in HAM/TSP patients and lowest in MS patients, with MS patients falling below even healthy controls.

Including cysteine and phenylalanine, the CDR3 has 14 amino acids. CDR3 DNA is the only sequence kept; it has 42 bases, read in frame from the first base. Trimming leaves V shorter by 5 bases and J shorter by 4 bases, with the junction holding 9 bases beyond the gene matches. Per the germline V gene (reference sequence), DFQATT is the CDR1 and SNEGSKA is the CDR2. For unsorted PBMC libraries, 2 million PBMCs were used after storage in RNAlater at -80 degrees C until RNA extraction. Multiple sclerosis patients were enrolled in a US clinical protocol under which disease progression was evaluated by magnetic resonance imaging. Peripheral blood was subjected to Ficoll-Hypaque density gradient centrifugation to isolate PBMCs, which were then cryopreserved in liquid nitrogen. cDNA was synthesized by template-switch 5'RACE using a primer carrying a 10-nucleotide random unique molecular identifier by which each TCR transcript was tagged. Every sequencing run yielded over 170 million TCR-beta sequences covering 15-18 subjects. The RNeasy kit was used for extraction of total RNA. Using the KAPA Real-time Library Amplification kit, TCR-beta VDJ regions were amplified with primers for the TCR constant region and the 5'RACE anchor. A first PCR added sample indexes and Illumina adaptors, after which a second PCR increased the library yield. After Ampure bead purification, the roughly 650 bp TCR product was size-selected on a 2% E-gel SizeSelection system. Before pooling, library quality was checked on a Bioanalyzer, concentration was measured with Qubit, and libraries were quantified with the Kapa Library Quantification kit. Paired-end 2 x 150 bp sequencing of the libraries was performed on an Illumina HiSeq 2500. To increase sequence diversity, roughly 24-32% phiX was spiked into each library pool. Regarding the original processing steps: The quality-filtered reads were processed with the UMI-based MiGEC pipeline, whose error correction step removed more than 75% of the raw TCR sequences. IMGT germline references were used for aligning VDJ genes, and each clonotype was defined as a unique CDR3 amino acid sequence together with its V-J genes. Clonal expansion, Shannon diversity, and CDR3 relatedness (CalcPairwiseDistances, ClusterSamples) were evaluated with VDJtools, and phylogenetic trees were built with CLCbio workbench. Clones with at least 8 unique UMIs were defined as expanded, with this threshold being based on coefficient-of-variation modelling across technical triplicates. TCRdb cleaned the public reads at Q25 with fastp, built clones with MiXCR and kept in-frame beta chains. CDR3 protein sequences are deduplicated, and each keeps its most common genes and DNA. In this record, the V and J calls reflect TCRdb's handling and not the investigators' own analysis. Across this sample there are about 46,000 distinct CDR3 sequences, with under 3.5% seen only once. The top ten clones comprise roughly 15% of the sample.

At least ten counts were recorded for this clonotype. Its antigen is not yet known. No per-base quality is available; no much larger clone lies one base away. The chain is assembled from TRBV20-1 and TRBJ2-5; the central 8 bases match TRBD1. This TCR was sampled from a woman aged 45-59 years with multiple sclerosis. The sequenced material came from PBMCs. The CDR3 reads CSAPGQGLRETQYF. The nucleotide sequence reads TGCAGTGCTCCCGGACAGGGACTTAGAGAGACCCAGTACTTC.